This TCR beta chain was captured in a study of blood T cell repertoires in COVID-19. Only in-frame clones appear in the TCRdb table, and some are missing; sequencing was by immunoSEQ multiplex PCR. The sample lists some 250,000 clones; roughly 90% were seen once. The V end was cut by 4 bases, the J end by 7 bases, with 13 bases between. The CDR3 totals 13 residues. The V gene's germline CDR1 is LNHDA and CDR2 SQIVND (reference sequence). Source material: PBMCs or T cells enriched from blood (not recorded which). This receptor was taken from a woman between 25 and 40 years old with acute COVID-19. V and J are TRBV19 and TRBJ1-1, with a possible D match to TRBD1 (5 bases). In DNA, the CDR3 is TGTGCCAGTAGTACGTCTCGGGGGAATGAAGCTTTCTTT. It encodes CASSTSRGNEAFF.